One sample yielded the 15 T cell receptor beta chains listed below, sequenced in a study of shared clonotypes between healthy human individuals. Produced via immunoSEQ multiplex PCR; TCRdb's table is partial and in-frame only. This table has around 940,000 clones, over 60% appearing once. Sequencing was carried out using memory CD4+ T cells sorted from blood. Noted subset: CD45RA-negative fraction. The source of these receptors is a man aged 18 to 30 in good health.

The sample holds a few counts of this clone. The chain uses TRBV12-5 and TRBJ1-2, with D possibly TRBD1 on 6 matching bases. Deletions cut 1 base from V and 4 bases from J, with 13 bases between. Germline lookup yields CDR1 LGHNT and CDR2 FRNRAP. This CDR3 comprises 15 residues. Here the CDR3 DNA reads TGTGCTAGTGGTTTGGGGGGGCAGTCCGTCTATGGCTACACCTTC. This sequence encodes CASGLGGQSVYGYTF.

This rearrangement joins TRBV5-6 to TRBJ1-5; D is perhaps TRBD1 (6 bases). The V end lost 0 bases, the J end lost 1 base, and 14 bases lay between the germline ends. Looked up from germline, CDR1 is SGHDT and CDR2 is YYEEEE. This CDR3 contains 17 residues. The CDR3 DNA is TGTGCCAGCAGCTTGGCGTATAGGGGGGGGAGCAATCAGCCCCAGCATTTT. Amino acids: CASSLAYRGGSNQPQHF.

V usage is TRBV19 and J usage is TRBJ1-6, with D perhaps TRBD1 (5 bases). Trimming removed 4 bases at V and 9 bases at J, with 13 bases between. The length of the CDR3 is 14 residues. The germline gives CDR1 LNHDA, CDR2 SQIVND (reference sequence). The CDR3 DNA is TGTGCCAGTAGTAACCAGGGCGGGAGTTCACCCCTCCACTTT. Residues: CASSNQGGSSPLHF.

The rearrangement joins TRBV15 to TRBJ1-1; D remains unclear. Germline assignment: CDR1 LNHNV and CDR2 YYDKDF (reference sequence). V lost 4 bases to trimming and J lost 1 base, with 10 bases between them. CDR3 length: 14 residues. The CDR3 loop reads CATSTIDKNTEAFF. CDR3 in DNA: TGTGCCACCAGCACGATAGACAAGAACACTGAAGCTTTCTTT.

This chain connects TRBV28 to TRBJ1-1; TRBD1 is a possible D gene (5 bases). Trimming stripped 6 bases from V and 1 base from J, with 15 bases between. This CDR3 is 15 amino acids long. Germline V gene lookup returns CDR1 MDHEN and CDR2 SYDVKM. The CDR3 reads CASRLNRQKNTEAFF. CDR3 coding DNA: TGTGCCAGCAGACTGAACAGACAGAAGAACACTGAAGCTTTCTTT.

This clone was found many times. CDR3 sequence: CASSFEGTGGELFF. The CDR3 region has the DNA TGCGCCAGCAGCTTCGAGGGTACTGGCGGGGAGCTGTTTTTT. The rearrangement joins TRBV5-1 to TRBJ2-2; tentatively, D is TRBD2 (5 bases). The CDR3 is 14 residues long. V gave up 2 bases and J gave up 7 bases, with 12 bases separating them. From germline, CDR1 is SGHRS and CDR2 YFSETQ.

The V and J genes are TRBV7-2 and TRBJ2-1, with 15 positions matching TRBD2. V was pared by 3 bases and J by 10 bases, with 7 bases of the junction left unmatched. Germline loops: CDR1 SGHTA, CDR2 FQGNSA. The CDR3 extends over 16 amino acids. CDR3 DNA sequence: TGTGCCAGCAGCTTGTCTCCGGGACTAGCGGGAGGCGAGCAGTTCTTC. It translates to CASSLSPGLAGGEQFF.

J is TRBJ2-2 and V is TRBV10-3; D ambiguous. The germline CDR1 and CDR2 sequences are ENHRY and SYGVKD. The V gene lost 2 bases and the J gene lost 4 bases, with 8 bases spanning the gap. The CDR3 length is 14 residues. Here the CDR3 DNA reads TGTGCCATCAGTGAGGGCGGCCTCACCGGGGAGCTGTTTTTT. Translating gives CAISEGGLTGELFF.

The chain has TRBV27 and TRBJ2-1, with D perhaps matching TRBD2 (6 bases). Trimming removed 8 bases from V and 9 bases from J, with 17 bases in between. This CDR3 spans 13 amino acids. The germline gives CDR1 MNHEY, CDR2 SMNVEV (reference sequence). CDR3 region: CASGYPGRPEQFF. The DNA of the CDR3 is TGTGCCAGCGGCTACCCAGGGAGGCCTGAGCAGTTCTTC.

With regard to this clone: Other DNA sequences in the sample encode the same CDR3. V gene TRBV27 combines with J gene TRBJ1-2; D is ambiguous. Germline V CDR1 and CDR2: MNHEY, SMNVEV (reference sequence). Trimming removed 6 bases from V and 4 bases from J, with 12 bases in between. The CDR3 is 13 residues long. The CDR3 nucleotides read TGTGCCAGCAGCGCCGGTAGGGTCTATGGCTACACCTTC. This translates into CASSAGRVYGYTF.

This chain connects TRBV18 to TRBJ2-1; 10 bases align to TRBD1. With V trimmed by 4 bases and J by 7 bases, 16 bases remained unmatched. The CDR3 sequence is 18 residues long. Germline-derived CDR1 and CDR2 are KGHSH and LQKENI. CDR3 DNA sequence: TGTGCCAGCTCACGGAATATTTTGGACAGGGGGATAGGGAATGAGCAGTTCTTC. Translated, it gives CASSRNILDRGIGNEQFF.

CDR3 in amino acids: CASGLRRGMVSDTQYF. In nucleotides, the CDR3 is TGTGCTAGTGGTTTGCGGCGGGGTATGGTCTCAGATACGCAGTATTTT. V usage is TRBV12-5 and J usage is TRBJ2-3, with D perhaps matching TRBD2 (6 bases). V shed 2 bases and J shed 4 bases, with 16 bases lying between them. This CDR3 comprises 16 residues. Germline CDR1 is LGHNT and CDR2 is FRNRAP.

This chain uses TRBV18 with TRBJ2-7; no definite D call. The CDR3 totals 11 residues. Germline values: CDR1 KGHSH, CDR2 LQKENI. The V and J ends lost 6 bases and 7 bases respectively, with 10 bases between them. The CDR3 reads CASSPRGEQYF. The CDR3, as DNA: TGTGCCAGCTCCCCGCGTGGGGAGCAGTACTTC.

The V and J genes are TRBV14 and TRBJ2-7; tentatively, D is TRBD1 or TRBD2 (5 bases each). V gave up 4 bases and J gave up 6 bases, with 22 bases separating them. This CDR3 comprises 16 residues. In germline, CDR1 is SGHDN, CDR2 FVKESK. The CDR3 bases are TGTGCCAGCAGCCGAACTTCCGGGACCCCGACCTCCGAGCAGTACTTC. It yields the protein CASSRTSGTPTSEQYF. Full variable domain (rest looked up from reference TRBV14 and TRBJ2-7): EAGVTQFPSHSVIEKGQTVTLRCDPISGHDNLYWYRRVMGKEIKFLLHFVKESKQDESGMPNNRFLAERTGGTYSTLKVQPAELEDSGVYFCASSRTSGTPTSEQYFGPGTRLTVT.

About this clone itself: A far larger clone is one nucleotide away, so this likely arose from a read error. The CDR3 loop reads CASSVETDTQYF. The CDR3 coding sequence is TGTGCCAGCAGCGTAGAAACAGATACGCAGTATTTT. The chain is built from TRBV9 and TRBJ2-3; unclear D gene. The CDR3 is 12 residues long. Per the germline V gene, CDR1 is SGDLS and CDR2 is YYNGEE. V was clipped by 0 bases and J by 3 bases, with 2 bases between them.